This T cell receptor (beta chain) derives from a study of shared clonotypes between healthy human individuals (dated by TCRdb to the early 2020s). The study in broad terms: The cohort included three men and two women between 18 and 49 years of age. To increase sequencing depth and limit assay-specific biases, different laboratories used diverse techniques to prepare libraries and sequence TCR repertoires. For each donor, CD4 naive and CD4 memory were each given three plates, CD8 naive was given two plates, and CD8 memory was given one plate. Leukapheresis yielded between about 0.94 and 8.9 billion PBMCs per donor. Blood TCR repertoires of about 5 healthy adults were deeply sequenced to estimate repertoire size and the extent of clonotype sharing between individuals. What the work shows at the level of the full study, not this receptor alone: Sharing across a handful of donors was observed for around 5% of naive CD4, less than 4% of naive CD8, 2% to 2.5% of memory CD4, and less than 0.45% of memory CD8 clonotypes. Sampling was restricted to blood, and TCR repertoires in tissue are likely to differ from TCR repertoires in blood. Higher generation probabilities were observed for clonotypes shared by all four sorted-subset donors than for non-shared clonotypes. The genetic and exposure-history diversity represented was limited by the small number of donors. Pairwise subsampling indicated that sequencing depth was expected to affect the degree of clonotype sharing among donors. Even with the large sequencing depth, rarefaction of the sorted-subset datasets indicated that sequencing was incomplete. Estimated clonotype richness was generally larger for naive than for memory subsets.

With regard to this clone: Its recognized antigen is unknown. Base qualities are not recorded, but no much larger clone differs from it by a single base.

The donors were healthy, HIV-negative adults who had no recently reported acute infections or vaccinations. Only Caucasian adults living in Nashville, Tennessee, USA were represented among the donors. CD4+ T cells were enriched by magnetic negative selection, after which naive cells were positively selected on CD45RA and the negative fraction was taken as the memory subset. Blood was obtained by leukapheresis, after which PBMCs were separated by Ficoll-Histopaque density gradient centrifugation and cryopreserved in liquid nitrogen vapor phase. Analytical flow cytometry was used to check the purity and quantity of every magnetically sorted T cell population. Genomic DNA was isolated from every sorted fraction and measured by UV absorbance on a Nanodrop 2000c. Using the deep immunoSEQ assay, multiplex PCR amplified TCR CDR3 regions from genomic DNA. Genomic DNA extracted from each cell subset was distributed evenly over all wells of several immunoSEQ 96-well plates, and each plate served as one replicate. Each replicate PCR for sorted subsets received 150 to 250 ng genomic DNA, equal to roughly 30,000 T cell genomes. Purified libraries were measured with a Qubit 3.0 fluorometer, size-checked on a Bioanalyzer 2100, and measured again with the KAPA Library Quantification kit. Every immunoSEQ 96-well plate was sequenced on a separate single-read 150-cycle Illumina NextSeq 550 flow cell. The original methods were these. Because only junctional sequences without quality scores were contained in the immunoSEQ output, filtering matching that applied to full-length reads could not be performed. To assign V/J genes and CDR3, sequences were annotated against IMGT germline references using PyIR, a Python wrapper for IgBLAST v1.9. Any read was removed if the V/J assignment was weak (E-value above 1e-6), the CDR3 was missing, or the read contained stop codons, out-of-frame junctions, or ambiguous translated residues. V3J clonotypes were defined by identical inferred V gene, J gene, and CDR3 amino acid sequence. Percentage overlap between repertoires was calculated by dividing the number of shared unique clonotypes by the size of the smaller repertoire. Three approaches were used to assess repertoire richness: RTK rarefaction, the Chao1 estimator, and Recon v2.1 estimates of unobserved clonotypes. For all TCRbeta clonotypes obtained by the gDNA method from a few donors, generation probabilities were computed with OLGA. In TCRdb, the immuneACCESS table is reduced to in-frame sequences with V and J assigned. These tables do not hold every clone; where another copy was compared, an unresolved V gene accounts for under half, and the others remain unexplained. Clone size and the V and J calls come from that table; the DNA yielded D and trimming. Counted in this sample were more than 900,000 clones; around 78% of them appeared once. The ten top clones hold roughly 0.62% of the sample.

Looking up the germline V gene yields CDR1 LGHNA and CDR2 YNFKEQ. The CDR3 numbers 17 residues from cysteine through phenylalanine. Only the CDR3 region is kept as DNA, spanning 51 bases read in frame from base 1. Trimming at the junction amounts to 3 bases on V and 4 bases on J, and the germline ends lie 19 bases apart. This sequence originates from a man aged 18 to 29 in good health. Some clones in this sample may be carry-over from other donors' samples. Specimen: memory CD4+ T cells from PBMCs. The cell subset or site label for this specimen denotes: CD45RA-negative fraction. The rearranged chain carries TRBV4-2 and TRBJ1-5, with the D gene call left open. CDR3 protein: CASSQSPFLGGNQPQHF. The DNA sequence is as follows: TGTGCCAGCAGCCAGTCGCCCTTTCTTGGAGGGAATCAGCCCCAGCATTTT.